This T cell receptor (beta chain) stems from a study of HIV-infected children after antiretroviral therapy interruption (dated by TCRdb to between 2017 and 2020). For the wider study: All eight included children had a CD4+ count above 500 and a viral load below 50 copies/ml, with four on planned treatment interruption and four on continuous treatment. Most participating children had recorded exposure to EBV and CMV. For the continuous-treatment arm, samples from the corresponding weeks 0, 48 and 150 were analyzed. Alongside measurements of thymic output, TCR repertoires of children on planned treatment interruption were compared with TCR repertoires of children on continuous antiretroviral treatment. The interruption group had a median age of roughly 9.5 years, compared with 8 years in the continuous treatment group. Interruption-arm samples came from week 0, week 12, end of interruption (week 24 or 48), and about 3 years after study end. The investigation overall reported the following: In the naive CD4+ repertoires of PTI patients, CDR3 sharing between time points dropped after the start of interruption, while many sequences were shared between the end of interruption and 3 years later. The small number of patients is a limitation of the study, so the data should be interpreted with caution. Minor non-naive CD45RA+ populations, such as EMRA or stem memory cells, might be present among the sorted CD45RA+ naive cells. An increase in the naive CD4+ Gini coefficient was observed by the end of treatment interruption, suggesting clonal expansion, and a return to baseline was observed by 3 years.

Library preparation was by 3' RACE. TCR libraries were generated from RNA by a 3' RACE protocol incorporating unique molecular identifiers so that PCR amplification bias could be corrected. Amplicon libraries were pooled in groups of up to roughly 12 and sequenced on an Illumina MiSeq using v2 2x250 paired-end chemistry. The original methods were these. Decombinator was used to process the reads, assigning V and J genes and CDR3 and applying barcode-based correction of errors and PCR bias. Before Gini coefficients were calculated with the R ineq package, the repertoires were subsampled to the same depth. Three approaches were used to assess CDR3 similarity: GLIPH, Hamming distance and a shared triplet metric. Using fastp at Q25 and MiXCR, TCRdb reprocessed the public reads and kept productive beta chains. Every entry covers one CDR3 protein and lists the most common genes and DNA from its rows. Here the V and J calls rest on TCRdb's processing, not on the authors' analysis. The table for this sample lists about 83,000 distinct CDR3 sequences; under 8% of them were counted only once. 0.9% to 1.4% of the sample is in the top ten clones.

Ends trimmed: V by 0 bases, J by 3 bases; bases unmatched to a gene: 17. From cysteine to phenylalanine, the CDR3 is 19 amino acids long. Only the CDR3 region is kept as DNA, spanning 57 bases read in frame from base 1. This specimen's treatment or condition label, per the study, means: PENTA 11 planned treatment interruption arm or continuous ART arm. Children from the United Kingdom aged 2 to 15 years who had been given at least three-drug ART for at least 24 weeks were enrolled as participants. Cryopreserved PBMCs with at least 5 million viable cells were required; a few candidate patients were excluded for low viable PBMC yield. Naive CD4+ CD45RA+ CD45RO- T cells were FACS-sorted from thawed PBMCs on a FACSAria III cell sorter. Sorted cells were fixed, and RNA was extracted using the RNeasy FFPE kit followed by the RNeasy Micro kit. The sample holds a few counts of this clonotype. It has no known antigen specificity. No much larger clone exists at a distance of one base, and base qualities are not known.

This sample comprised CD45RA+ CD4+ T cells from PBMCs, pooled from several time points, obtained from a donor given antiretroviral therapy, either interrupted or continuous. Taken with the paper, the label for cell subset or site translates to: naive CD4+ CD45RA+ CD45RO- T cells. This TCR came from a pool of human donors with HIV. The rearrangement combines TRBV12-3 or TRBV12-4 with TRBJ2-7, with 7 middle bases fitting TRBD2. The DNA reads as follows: TGTGCCAGCAGTTTAGCCTTGGGTTCTGGGGGGGGACCGCACTACGAGCAGTACTTC. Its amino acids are CASSLALGSGGGPHYEQYF.